This section outlines one TCR beta chain sequence together with its context. Both iRepertoire HTBI primers and Arm-PCR of CDR3 regions were used to build the TCR beta libraries. One entry per CDR3 protein, called by TCRdb with MiXCR from the multiplex PCR reads. The sample comprises about 290,000 distinct CDR3 sequences, roughly a fifth of which are singletons, and roughly three fifths rests with the top ten. This CDR3 contains 15 residues. With 4 bases removed from V and 5 bases from J, the gap between germline ends came to 18 bases. Germline CDR1 and CDR2: SGHRS and YFSETQ. Time point: persistent/refractory GD, antithyroid drugs over 5 years with positive TRAb. The TCR library used RNA extracted from PBMCs. The sample is drawn from a study of regulatory T cells in long-lasting Graves disease.

This sequence was found in a female donor with Graves disease. The starting material was peripheral blood mononuclear cells (PBMCs), obtained when the disease was refractory, from a patient treated with antithyroid drugs. The V call is TRBV5-1, the J call TRBJ2-5, with TRBD2 as a possible D gene (6 bases). CDR3 sequence reads: CASSPPTRLTETQYF. The CDR3, as DNA: TGCGCCAGCAGCCCCCCGACTAGGCTGACGGAGACCCAGTACTTC. The full variable domain, with the rest looked up from reference TRBV5-1 and TRBJ2-5, is KAGVTQTPRYLIKTRGQQVTLSCSPISGHRSVSWYQQTPGQGLQFLFEYFSETQRNKGNFPGRFSGRQFSNSRSEMNVSTLELGDSALYLCASSPPTRLTETQYFGPGTRLLVL.